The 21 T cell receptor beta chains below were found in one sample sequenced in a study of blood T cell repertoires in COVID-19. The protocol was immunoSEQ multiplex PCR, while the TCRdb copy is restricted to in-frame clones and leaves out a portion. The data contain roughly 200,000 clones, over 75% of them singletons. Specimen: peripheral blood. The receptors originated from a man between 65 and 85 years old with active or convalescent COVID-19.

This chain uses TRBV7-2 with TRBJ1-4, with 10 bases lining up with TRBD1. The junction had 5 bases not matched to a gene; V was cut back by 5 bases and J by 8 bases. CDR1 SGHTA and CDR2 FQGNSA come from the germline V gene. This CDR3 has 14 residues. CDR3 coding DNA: TGTGCCAGCAGCCGGGGACAGGGGCGGGAAAAACTGTTTTTT. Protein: CASSRGQGREKLFF. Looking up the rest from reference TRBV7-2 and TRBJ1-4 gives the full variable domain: GAGVSQSPSNKVTEKGKDVELRCDPISGHTALYWYRQSLGQGLEFLIYFQGNSAPDKSGLPSDRFSAERTGGSVSTLTIQRTQQEDSAVYLCASSRGQGREKLFFGSGTQLSVL.

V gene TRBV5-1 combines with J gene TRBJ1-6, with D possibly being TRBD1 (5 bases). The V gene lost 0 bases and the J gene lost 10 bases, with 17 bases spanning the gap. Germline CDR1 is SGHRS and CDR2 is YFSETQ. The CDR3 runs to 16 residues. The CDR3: CASSLEGQGFGSPLHF. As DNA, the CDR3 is TGCGCCAGCAGCTTGGAAGGCCAGGGTTTTGGGTCACCCCTCCACTTT. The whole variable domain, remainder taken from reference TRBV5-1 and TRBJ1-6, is KAGVTQTPRYLIKTRGQQVTLSCSPISGHRSVSWYQQTPGQGLQFLFEYFSETQRNKGNFPGRFSGRQFSNSRSEMNVSTLELGDSALYLCASSLEGQGFGSPLHFGNGTRLTVT.

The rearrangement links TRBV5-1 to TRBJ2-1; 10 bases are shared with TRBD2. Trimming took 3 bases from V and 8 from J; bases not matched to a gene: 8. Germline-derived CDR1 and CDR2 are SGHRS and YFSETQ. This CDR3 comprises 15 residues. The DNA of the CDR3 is TGCGCCAGCAGCTCCACTAGCGGGATAAAGGATGAGCAGTTCTTC. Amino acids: CASSSTSGIKDEQFF.

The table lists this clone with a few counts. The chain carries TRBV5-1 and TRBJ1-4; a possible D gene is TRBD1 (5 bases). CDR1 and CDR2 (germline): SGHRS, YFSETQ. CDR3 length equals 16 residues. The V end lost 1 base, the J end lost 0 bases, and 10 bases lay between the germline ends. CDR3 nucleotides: TGCGCCAGCAGCTTGTTCGGGGGGTCAACTAATGAAAAACTGTTTTTT. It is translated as CASSLFGGSTNEKLFF.

The CDR3 reads CASSLFQGTEQYF. DNA for the CDR3: TGTGCCAGCAGCTTATTCCAGGGTACCGAGCAGTACTTC. This rearrangement joins TRBV11-3 to TRBJ2-7; D possibly corresponds to TRBD1 (5 bases). Germline values: CDR1 SGHNT, CDR2 YENEEA. The CDR3 consists of 13 residues. The V and J ends lost 2 bases and 6 bases respectively, with 11 bases between them.

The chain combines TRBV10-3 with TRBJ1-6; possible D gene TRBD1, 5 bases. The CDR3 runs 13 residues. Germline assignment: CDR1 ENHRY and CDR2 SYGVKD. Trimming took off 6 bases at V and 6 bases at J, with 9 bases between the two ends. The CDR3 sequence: CAIRWQGNSPLHF. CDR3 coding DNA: TGTGCCATCAGGTGGCAGGGTAATTCACCCCTCCACTTT.

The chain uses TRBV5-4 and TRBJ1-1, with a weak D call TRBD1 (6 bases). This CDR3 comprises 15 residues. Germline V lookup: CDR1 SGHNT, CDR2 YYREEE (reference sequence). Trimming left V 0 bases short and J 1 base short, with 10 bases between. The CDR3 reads CASSLDLTGNTEAFF. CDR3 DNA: TGTGCCAGCAGCTTGGATCTGACAGGGAACACTGAAGCTTTCTTT.

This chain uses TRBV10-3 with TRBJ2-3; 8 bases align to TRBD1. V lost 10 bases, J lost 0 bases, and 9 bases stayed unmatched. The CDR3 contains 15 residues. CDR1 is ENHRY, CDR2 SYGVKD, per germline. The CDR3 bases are TGTGCCAGCACCAGGGGGCGCCTTAGCACAGATACGCAGTATTTT. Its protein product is CASTRGRLSTDTQYF.

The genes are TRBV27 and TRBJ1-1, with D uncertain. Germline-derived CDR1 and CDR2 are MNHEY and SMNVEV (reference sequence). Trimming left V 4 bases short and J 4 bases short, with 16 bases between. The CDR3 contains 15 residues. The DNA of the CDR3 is TGTGCCAGCAGTTCGGTTGGCGAGAGGGTCACTGAAGCTTTCTTT. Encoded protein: CASSSVGERVTEAFF.

DNA of the CDR3: TGTGCCAGCAGTGAAGATCAGGGTGGCGGCTACACCTTC. It translates to CASSEDQGGGYTF. The chain joins TRBV2 to TRBJ1-2; possible D gene TRBD1, 5 bases. The ends were cut back, 1 base at V and 8 bases at J, with 11 bases in the middle. Germline V gene sequence: CDR1 SNHLY, CDR2 FYNNEI. The CDR3 sequence is 13 residues long.

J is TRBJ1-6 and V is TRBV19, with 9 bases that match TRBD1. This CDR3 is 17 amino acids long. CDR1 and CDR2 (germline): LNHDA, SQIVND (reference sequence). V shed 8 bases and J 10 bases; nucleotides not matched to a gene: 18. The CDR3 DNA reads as TGTGCCAGTGGTGACTCCACGTTGACAGGGGGGTACTCACCCCTCCACTTT. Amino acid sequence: CASGDSTLTGGYSPLHF.

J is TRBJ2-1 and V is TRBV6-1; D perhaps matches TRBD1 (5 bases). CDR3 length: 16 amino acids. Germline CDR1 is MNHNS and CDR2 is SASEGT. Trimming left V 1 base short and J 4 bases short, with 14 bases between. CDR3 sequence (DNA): TGTGCCAGCAGTGAAGTCAGACAGCCTATTTACAATGAGCAGTTCTTC. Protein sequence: CASSEVRQPIYNEQFF.

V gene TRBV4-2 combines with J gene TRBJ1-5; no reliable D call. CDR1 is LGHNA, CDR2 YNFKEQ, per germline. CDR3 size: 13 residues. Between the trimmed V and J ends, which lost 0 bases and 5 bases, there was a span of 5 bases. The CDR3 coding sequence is TGTGCCAGCAGCCAAGATCCCGATCAGCCCCAGCATTTT. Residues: CASSQDPDQPQHF.

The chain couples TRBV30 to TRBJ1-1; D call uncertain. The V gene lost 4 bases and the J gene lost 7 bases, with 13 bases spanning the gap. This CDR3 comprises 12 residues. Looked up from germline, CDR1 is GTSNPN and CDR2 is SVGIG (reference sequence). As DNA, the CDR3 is TGTGCCTGGACTTATTCCACCTATGAAGCTTTCTTT. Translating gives CAWTYSTYEAFF.

DNA for the CDR3: TGTGCCAGCAGTGACGAATGGGCGGGCGGTGAAAAACTGTTTTTT. It specifies CASSDEWAGGEKLFF. This chain joins TRBV28 and TRBJ1-4; no clear D gene. Trimming left V 5 bases short and J 7 bases short, with 17 bases between. The CDR3 sequence is 15 residues long. Germline V gives CDR1 MDHEN, CDR2 SYDVKM.

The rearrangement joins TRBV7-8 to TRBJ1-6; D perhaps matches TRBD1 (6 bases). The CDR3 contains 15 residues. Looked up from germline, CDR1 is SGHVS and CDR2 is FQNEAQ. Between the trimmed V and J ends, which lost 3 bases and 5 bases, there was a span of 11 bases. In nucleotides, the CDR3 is TGTGCCAGCAGCTTTCGGACAGAAAATAATTCACCCCTCCACTTT. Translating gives CASSFRTENNSPLHF.

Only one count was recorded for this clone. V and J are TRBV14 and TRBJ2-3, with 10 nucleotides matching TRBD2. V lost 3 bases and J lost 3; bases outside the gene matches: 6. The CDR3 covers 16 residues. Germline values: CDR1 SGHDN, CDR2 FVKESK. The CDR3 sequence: CASSHGAGGATDTQYF. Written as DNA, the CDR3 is TGTGCCAGCAGCCACGGAGCGGGAGGGGCGACAGATACGCAGTATTTT.

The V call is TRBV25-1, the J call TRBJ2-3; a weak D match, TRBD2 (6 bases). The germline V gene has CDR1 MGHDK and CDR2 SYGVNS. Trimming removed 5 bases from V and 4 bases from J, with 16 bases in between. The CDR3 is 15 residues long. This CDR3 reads CASSQAGLRADTQYF. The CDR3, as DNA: TGTGCCAGCAGTCAAGCGGGCTTGAGGGCAGATACGCAGTATTTT. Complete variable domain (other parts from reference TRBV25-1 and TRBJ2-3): EADIYQTPRYLVIGTGKKITLECSQTMGHDKMYWYQQDPGMELHLIHYSYGVNSTEKGDLSSESTVSRIRTEHFPLTLESARPSHTSQYLCASSQAGLRADTQYFGPGTRLTVL.

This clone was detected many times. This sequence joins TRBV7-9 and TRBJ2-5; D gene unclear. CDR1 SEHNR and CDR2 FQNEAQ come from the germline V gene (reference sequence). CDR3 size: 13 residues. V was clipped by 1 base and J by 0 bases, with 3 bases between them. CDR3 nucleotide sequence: TGTGCCAGCAGCTTAGATAACCAAGAGACCCAGTACTTC. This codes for CASSLDNQETQYF.

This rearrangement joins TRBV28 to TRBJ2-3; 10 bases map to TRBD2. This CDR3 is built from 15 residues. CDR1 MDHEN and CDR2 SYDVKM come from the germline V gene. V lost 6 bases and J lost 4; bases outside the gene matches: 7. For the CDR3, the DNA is TGTGCCAGCAGCCCAGCGGGGGGGCTCGCAGATACGCAGTATTTT. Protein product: CASSPAGGLADTQYF.

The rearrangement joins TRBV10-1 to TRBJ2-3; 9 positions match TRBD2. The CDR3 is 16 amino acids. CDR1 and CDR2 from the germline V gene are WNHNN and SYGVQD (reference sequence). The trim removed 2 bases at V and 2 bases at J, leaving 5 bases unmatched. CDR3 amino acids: CASSEGSGGTTDTQYF. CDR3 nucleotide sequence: TGCGCCAGCAGTGAGGGAAGCGGGGGGACCACAGATACGCAGTATTTT.